Presented here are 18 T cell receptor beta chains from one specimen sequenced in a study of beta chain features in type 1 diabetes. The sequenced template was cDNA made from the entire isolated RNA. Repertoires were generated with immunoSEQ multiplex PCR, while TCRdb's copy carries only in-frame clones and drops some. The sample consists of 220,000 or so clones, about 71% of them appearing once. The sample comprised naive CD4+ T cells from blood. These receptors were obtained from a young man in good health.

V is TRBV30 and J is TRBJ1-4; a possible D gene is TRBD1 (6 bases). Germline V CDR1 and CDR2: GTSNPN, SVGIG (reference sequence). The CDR3 has 14 residues. V was clipped by 3 bases and J by 0 bases, with 8 bases between them. CDR3 region: CAWRQGSTNEKLFF. DNA of the CDR3: TGTGCCTGGAGGCAGGGGTCAACTAATGAAAAACTGTTTTTT.

This clone has a single count. Other DNA variants within this sample encode the same CDR3. The V and J genes are TRBV20-1 and TRBJ2-3; D is ambiguous. Germline CDR1 and CDR2: DFQATT and SNEGSKA (reference sequence). Deletions cut 6 bases from V and 6 bases from J, with 7 bases between. The CDR3 has 10 amino acids. The CDR3 nucleotides read TGCAGTGCCCGCGCCGATACGCAGTATTTT. Its protein product is CSARADTQYF.

The rearrangement links TRBV11-2 to TRBJ2-7; 12 bases map to TRBD2. From germline, CDR1 is SGHAT and CDR2 FQNNGV. This CDR3 is built from 13 residues. J gave up 9 bases and V 8 bases, and 8 bases lay outside the gene matches. CDR3 residues: CASERLAGVRQYF. The CDR3 region has the DNA TGTGCCAGCGAAAGACTAGCGGGAGTGCGGCAGTACTTC.

The rearrangement uses TRBV10-3 and TRBJ2-7; 9 positions agree with TRBD2. J was trimmed by 0 bases and V by 7 bases; bases with no gene match: 4. The V gene's germline CDR1 is ENHRY and CDR2 SYGVKD. The CDR3 consists of 14 residues. The CDR3: CAINAGGSSYEQYF. As DNA, the CDR3 is TGTGCCATCAACGCGGGAGGGAGCTCCTACGAGCAGTACTTC.

The chain carries TRBV29-1 and TRBJ1-2; possibly TRBD1 for D (6 bases). The germline V gene has CDR1 SQVTM and CDR2 ANQGSEA. The CDR3 length is 12 residues. The V and J ends lost 4 bases and 2 bases respectively, with 8 bases between them. The CDR3 region is CSVGTENYGYTF. The CDR3 DNA sequence: TGCAGCGTTGGGACAGAGAACTATGGCTACACCTTC.

The chain couples TRBV28 to TRBJ2-1, with 12 bases that match TRBD2. V trimming: 3 bases; J trimming: 10 bases; junction bases outside the gene matches: 7. This CDR3 is 15 amino acids long. The V gene's germline CDR1 is MDHEN and CDR2 SYDVKM. In DNA, the CDR3 is TGTGCCAGCAGTTTCCGACTAGCGGGAGTAGGAGAGCAGTTCTTC. Its translation is CASSFRLAGVGEQFF.

This clone was observed a few times. The gene calls are TRBV29-1 and TRBJ1-2, with TRBD1 matching 8 bases. CDR1 SQVTM and CDR2 ANQGSEA come from the germline V gene. The CDR3 extends over 14 amino acids. V gave up 4 bases and J gave up 8 bases; unmatched junction bases: 12. CDR3 residues: CSVVLRGLLQGYTF. In DNA, the CDR3 is TGCAGCGTTGTACTCAGGGGGCTTCTTCAAGGCTACACCTTC.

This sequence joins TRBV30 and TRBJ2-7; D gene unclear. Trimming stripped 3 bases from V and 2 bases from J, with 8 bases between. Germline CDR1 reads GTSNPN; CDR2 reads SVGIG (reference sequence). CDR3 length: 12 residues. The CDR3 region is CAWRPGPYEQYF. The CDR3 coding sequence is TGTGCCTGGAGGCCGGGCCCCTACGAGCAGTACTTC.

The chain has TRBV30 and TRBJ1-2, with TRBD1 as a possible D gene (6 bases). Trimming pared 5 bases from V and 4 bases from J, leaving 11 bases between. The germline V gene has CDR1 GTSNPN and CDR2 SVGIG (reference sequence). This CDR3 region has 12 residues. The CDR3 is CAWLKDSYGYTF. The CDR3 bases are TGTGCCTGGTTAAAGGACAGCTATGGCTACACCTTC.

V usage is TRBV29-1 and J usage is TRBJ1-6; 9 bases match TRBD1. The V gene end was trimmed by 4 bases and the J gene end by 8 bases; junction bases not matched to a gene: 3. This CDR3 is 13 amino acids long. CDR1 is SQVTM and CDR2 is ANQGSEA in the germline V gene. The CDR3 DNA reads as TGCAGCGTTGCCCGGACAGGGGATTCACCCCTCCACTTT. Translating it yields CSVARTGDSPLHF.

The chain recombines TRBV5-6 with TRBJ2-7; 7 bases match TRBD1. Trimming removed 4 bases from V and 2 bases from J; junction bases left unmatched: 3. This CDR3 has 13 residues. Per germline, CDR1 SGHDT and CDR2 YYEEEE. For the CDR3, the DNA is TGTGCCAGCAGCGGGGACAGTCCCTACGAGCAGTACTTC. It yields the protein CASSGDSPYEQYF.

The chain joins TRBV5-1 to TRBJ2-7, with D unclear. The CDR3 consists of 12 residues. V lost 3 bases to trimming and J lost 0 bases, with 4 bases between them. Per the germline V gene, CDR1 is SGHRS and CDR2 is YFSETQ. CDR3 amino acids: CASSYFSYEQYF. CDR3 in DNA: TGCGCCAGCAGCTATTTCTCCTACGAGCAGTACTTC.

V and J are TRBV29-1 and TRBJ1-1; 9 nucleotides match TRBD1. V was pared by 7 bases and J by 1 base, with 4 bases of the junction left unmatched. The germline V gene has CDR1 SQVTM and CDR2 ANQGSEA. CDR3 size: 13 residues. DNA of the CDR3: TGCAGCGCCCAGACAGGGGGGAACACTGAAGCTTTCTTT. As protein: CSAQTGGNTEAFF.

The gene calls are TRBV30 and TRBJ1-1; no clear D gene. Germline lookup yields CDR1 GTSNPN and CDR2 SVGIG (reference sequence). This CDR3 region has 13 residues. V was clipped by 3 bases and J by 1 base, with 9 bases between them. CDR3 DNA sequence: TGTGCCTGGAGGTCATGGGGGAACACTGAAGCTTTCTTT. Translated: CAWRSWGNTEAFF.

The table lists this clone with a few counts. The chain joins TRBV30 to TRBJ2-1; D is perhaps TRBD2 (5 bases). V was clipped by 0 bases and J by 1 base, with 7 bases between them. The germline V gene has CDR1 GTSNPN and CDR2 SVGIG (reference sequence). CDR3 length equals 14 residues. CDR3 in DNA: TGTGCCTGGAGTGTAGACTATTCCTACAATGAGCAGTTCTTC. It encodes CAWSVDYSYNEQFF.

The rearrangement links TRBV20-1 to TRBJ2-1, with 8 bases lining up with TRBD1. The CDR3 extends over 11 amino acids. Per the germline V gene, CDR1 is DFQATT and CDR2 is SNEGSKA (reference sequence). The trim removed 5 bases at V and 9 bases at J, leaving 3 bases unmatched. CDR3 sequence (DNA): TGCAGTGCTGGACAGGGAGGTGAGCAGTTCTTC. The encoded protein is CSAGQGGEQFF.

The chain employs TRBV6-1 and TRBJ1-1; D ambiguous. Germline V gene sequence: CDR1 MNHNS, CDR2 SASEGT. The CDR3 is made up of 13 amino acids. Trimming pared 7 bases from V and 2 bases from J, leaving 11 bases between. The CDR3 here is CASIKAGNTEAFF. Here the CDR3 DNA reads TGTGCCAGCATTAAGGCAGGCAACACTGAAGCTTTCTTT.

This chain joins TRBV25-1 and TRBJ1-5; a possible D gene is TRBD1 (6 bases). Germline lookup yields CDR1 MGHDK and CDR2 SYGVNS. This CDR3 is built from 15 residues. With 4 bases removed from V and 0 bases from J, the gap between germline ends came to 10 bases. The CDR3 nucleotides are TGTGCCAGCAGTGGCATGGGGGCTAGCAATCAGCCCCAGCATTTT. Its translation: CASSGMGASNQPQHF.